This T cell receptor (beta chain) is from a study of blood T cell repertoires in COVID-19. Only in-frame clones appear in the TCRdb table, and some are missing; sequencing was by immunoSEQ multiplex PCR. Found here are 150,000 to 200,000 clones, 84% of them singletons; the top ten hold around 19%. V shed 0 bases, J shed 3 bases, and the junction held 3 bases outside the gene matches. CDR3 length: 16 residues. Germline V gene sequence: CDR1 SGHRS, CDR2 YFSETQ. This sequence was found in an elderly woman with acute or convalescent COVID-19. Sequenced sample: peripheral blood. The chain couples TRBV5-1 to TRBJ2-3; TRBD2 aligns across 11 bases. DNA for the CDR3: TGCGCCAGCAGCTTGGTGACTAGCGGGACAACAGATACGCAGTATTTT. It translates to CASSLVTSGTTDTQYF.